This entry concerns a single T cell receptor (beta chain). What it recognizes is unknown. The sample is drawn from a study of blood T cells in healthy people across ages. General study findings and limits: Whereas aged donors had fewer naive CD4+ cells, long-lived donors had more of them and higher diversity. Among T cells, TCR beta diversity per million cells dropped roughly linearly as age rose.

For the second PCR, which ran for about 6 to 11 cycles, a sample-barcoded 5' primer and a J-beta primer mix were used. A template-switch adaptor with 12 random nucleotides tagged each cDNA molecule. TCRdb ran MiXCR on the 5' RACE reads and lists one entry per CDR3 protein. Of about 970,000 distinct CDR3 sequences listed, just over 50% were seen once; the top ten hold around a fifth. Sequencing was performed on blood. The TCR was taken from a woman in her fifties or sixties in good health.

Here the CDR3 DNA reads TGCGCCAGCAGCCAAAGGACTAGCGGGACTTGGTTACAAGAGACCCAGTACTTC. It codes for CASSQRTSGTWLQETQYF. This chain connects TRBV4-1 to TRBJ2-5; 12 bases are shared with TRBD2. The junction had 9 bases not matched to a gene; V was cut back by 2 bases and J by 2 bases. Germline CDR1 reads MGHRA; CDR2 reads YSYEKL. CDR3 length: 18 residues.